The entry below gives a single T cell receptor (beta chain) sequence along with its context. The target antigen is unknown. These data are taken from a study of shared clonotypes between healthy human individuals. General study findings and limits: When naive CD4 clonotypes were compared across several donors, around 5% were shared. An expected dependence of interdonor clonotype sharing on sequencing depth was noted. Relative to clonotypes present in all four donors, those not shared had lower generation probabilities.

TCRdb's copy holds only in-frame clones and misses some; the assay was immunoSEQ multiplex PCR. The profile shows millions of clones, around 95% of them singletons. V lost 5 bases, J lost 4 bases, and 12 bases lay in between. Germline V gives CDR1 SGHRS, CDR2 YFSETQ. This CDR3 contains 13 residues. What was sequenced was naive CD4+ T cells sorted from blood. Noted subset: CD45RA+ positively selected. This chain joins TRBV5-1 and TRBJ1-1; no reliable D call. The sequence was collected from a man aged 18-30 years in good health. As DNA, the CDR3 is TGCGCCAGCAGAGAGCAGAGGGCCACTGAAGCTTTCTTT. It specifies CASREQRATEAFF.